This T cell receptor (beta chain) comes out of a study of T cell repertoires in cytomegalovirus infection. Looking at the study overall: It can be stated that public TCR beta signatures indicated CMV infection as well as a matching HLA type.

From germline, CDR1 is SGHVS and CDR2 FQNEAQ. This CDR3 is built from 16 residues. Trimming pared 4 bases from V and 0 bases from J, leaving 13 bases between. TCRdb re-derived calls from the reads in MiXCR, one entry per CDR3 protein. Of some 270,000 distinct CDR3 sequences listed, over 15% are singletons. This clonotype was observed at least ten times. J is TRBJ1-3 and V is TRBV7-8, with D uncertain. This TCR came from a human donor in good health (CMV status not recorded). Some clones in this sample may be carry-over from other donors' samples. Sequencing was carried out using CD8+ T cells from PBMCs. The CDR3 bases are TGTGCCAGCAGCTCTGCGGTAGTGGTCTCTGGAAACACCATATATTTT. Translated, it gives CASSSAVVVSGNTIYF.